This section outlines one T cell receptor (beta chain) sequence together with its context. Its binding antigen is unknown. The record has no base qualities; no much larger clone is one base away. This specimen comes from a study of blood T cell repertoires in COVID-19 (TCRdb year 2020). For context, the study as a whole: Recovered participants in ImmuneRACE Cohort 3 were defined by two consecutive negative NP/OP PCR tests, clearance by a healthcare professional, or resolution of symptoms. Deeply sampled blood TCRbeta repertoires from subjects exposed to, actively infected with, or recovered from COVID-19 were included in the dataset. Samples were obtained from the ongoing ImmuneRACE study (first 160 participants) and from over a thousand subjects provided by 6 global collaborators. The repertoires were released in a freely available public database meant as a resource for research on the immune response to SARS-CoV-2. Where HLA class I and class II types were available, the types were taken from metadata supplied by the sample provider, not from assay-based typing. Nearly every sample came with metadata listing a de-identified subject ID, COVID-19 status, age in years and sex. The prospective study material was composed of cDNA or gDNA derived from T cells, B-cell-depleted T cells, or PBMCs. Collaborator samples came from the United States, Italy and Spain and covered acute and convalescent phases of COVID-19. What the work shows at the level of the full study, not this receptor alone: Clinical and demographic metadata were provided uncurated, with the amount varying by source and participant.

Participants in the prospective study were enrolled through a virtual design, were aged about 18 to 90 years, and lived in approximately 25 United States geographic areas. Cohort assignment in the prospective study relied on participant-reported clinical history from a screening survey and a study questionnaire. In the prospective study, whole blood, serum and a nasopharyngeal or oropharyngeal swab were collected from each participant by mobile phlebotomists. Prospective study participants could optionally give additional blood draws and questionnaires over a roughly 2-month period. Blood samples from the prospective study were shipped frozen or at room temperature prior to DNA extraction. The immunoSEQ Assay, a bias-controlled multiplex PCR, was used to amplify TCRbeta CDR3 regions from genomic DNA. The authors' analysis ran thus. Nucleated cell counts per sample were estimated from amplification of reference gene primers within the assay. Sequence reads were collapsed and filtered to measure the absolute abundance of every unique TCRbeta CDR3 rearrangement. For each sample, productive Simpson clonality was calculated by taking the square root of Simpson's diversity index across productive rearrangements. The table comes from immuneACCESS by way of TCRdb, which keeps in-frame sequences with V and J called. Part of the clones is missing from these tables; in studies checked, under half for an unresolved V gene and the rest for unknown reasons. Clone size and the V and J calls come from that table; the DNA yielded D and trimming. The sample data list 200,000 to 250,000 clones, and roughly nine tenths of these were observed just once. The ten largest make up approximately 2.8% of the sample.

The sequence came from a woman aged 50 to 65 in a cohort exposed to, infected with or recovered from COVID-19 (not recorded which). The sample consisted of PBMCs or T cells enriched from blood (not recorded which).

The CDR3 loop reads CASSHLGDTDTQYF. The nucleotides are TGTGCCAGCAGCCACCTAGGGGATACAGATACGCAGTATTTT. The V and J segments used are TRBV3-1 (or the pseudogene TRBV3-2) and TRBJ2-3, with a weak D call of TRBD1 (5 bases match). Its CDR3 holds 14 amino acids, cysteine through phenylalanine. Only the CDR3 DNA stays, 42 bases, in frame from base 1. Trimming costs V 3 bases and J 3 bases, and their ends lie 10 bases apart. CDR1 and CDR2 are drawn from the germline V gene (reference sequence): LGHDT, YNNKEL.